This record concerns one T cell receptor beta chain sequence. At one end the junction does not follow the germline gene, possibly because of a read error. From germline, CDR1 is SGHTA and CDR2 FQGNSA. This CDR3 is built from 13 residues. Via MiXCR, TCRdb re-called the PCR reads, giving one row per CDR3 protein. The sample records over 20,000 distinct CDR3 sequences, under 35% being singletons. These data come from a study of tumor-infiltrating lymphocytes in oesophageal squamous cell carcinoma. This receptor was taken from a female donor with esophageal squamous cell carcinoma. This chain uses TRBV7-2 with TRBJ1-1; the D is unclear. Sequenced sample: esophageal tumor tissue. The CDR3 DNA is TGTGCCAGCAGCTTACGGCCTGAATGGGAGCGGTACTTT. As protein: CASSLRPEWERYF.